The 11 T cell receptor beta chains presented below share a single source sample, sequenced in a study of response to subunit inactivated influenza vaccine. A single record per CDR3 protein comes from TCRdb applying MiXCR to the RT-PCR reads. Here the sample spans 150,000 to 200,000 distinct CDR3 sequences, under 13% being singletons. The material sequenced was non-naive T cells sorted from PBMCs, taken around seven weeks after vaccination. The receptors come from a man in his forties or fifties who received an inactivated influenza vaccine.

The chain combines TRBV3-1 with TRBJ2-5; TRBD2 aligns across 12 bases. The CDR3 is 19 amino acids. Germline V gene data show CDR1 as LGHDT and CDR2 as YNNKEL (reference sequence). V shed 1 base and J 5 bases; nucleotides not matched to a gene: 14. The DNA of the CDR3 is TGTGCCAGCAGCCAAGGCCTAGCGGGAGGGCCCTCGGGTTTGGAGACCCAGTACTTC. It codes for CASSQGLAGGPSGLETQYF.

This clonotype was picked up a small number of times. The genes are TRBV5-1 and TRBJ1-6; a possible D gene is TRBD1 (5 bases). Germline loops: CDR1 SGHRS, CDR2 YFSETQ. The CDR3 extends over 13 amino acids. V was trimmed by 5 bases and J by 10 bases, leaving 13 bases between them. The CDR3 bases are TGCGCCAGCAGGGCCAGGGTGGAATCACCCCTCCACTTT. It encodes CASRARVESPLHF. Combining the CDR3 with reference TRBV5-1 and TRBJ1-6 gives the whole variable domain KAGVTQTPRYLIKTRGQQVTLSCSPISGHRSVSWYQQTPGQGLQFLFEYFSETQRNKGNFPGRFSGRQFSNSRSEMNVSTLELGDSALYLCASRARVESPLHFGNGTRLTVT.

This clonotype came up a few times. This chain connects TRBV5-1 to TRBJ2-7, with 7 bases that match TRBD2. The CDR3 covers 13 residues. V dropped 7 bases and J dropped 3; count of bases not matched to a gene: 7. From germline, CDR1 is SGHRS and CDR2 YFSETQ. The CDR3 DNA reads TGCGCCAGCGGCGGGAGCGAAGGCTACGAGCAGTACTTC. Translating gives CASGGSEGYEQYF.

The CDR3 bases are TGTGCCAGCACCCCTCTCGACAGAAACACCGGGGAGCTGTTTTTT. This encodes CASTPLDRNTGELFF. The gene calls are TRBV27 and TRBJ2-2; perhaps TRBD1 as D (5 bases). Trimming took off 7 bases at V and 2 bases at J, with 14 bases between the two ends. The CDR3 has 15 residues. Germline values: CDR1 MNHEY, CDR2 SMNVEV (reference sequence).

The sample holds many counts of this clonotype. The chain has TRBV2 and TRBJ2-1, with unresolved D. CDR3 length: 13 amino acids. Between the trimmed V and J ends, which lost 6 bases and 4 bases, there was a span of 10 bases. Looked up from germline, CDR1 is SNHLY and CDR2 is FYNNEI. This chain's CDR3 is CASSRDQYNEQFF. The CDR3 DNA is TGTGCCAGCAGCCGCGACCAATACAATGAGCAGTTCTTC.

This clonotype was observed a few times. The chain links TRBV20-1 to TRBJ2-7; D gene uncertain. The CDR3 covers 12 residues. CDR1 and CDR2 from the germline V gene are DFQATT and SNEGSKA (reference sequence). CDR3 sequence reads: CSPRSDSYEQYF. The CDR3 DNA follows: TGCAGCCCCCGCTCTGACTCCTACGAGCAGTACTTC.

The chain recombines TRBV7-3 with TRBJ2-1; 9 positions agree with TRBD2. J lost 2 bases, V lost 4 bases, and 9 bases had no gene match. This CDR3 contains 17 residues. The germline gives CDR1 SGHTA, CDR2 FQGTGA. The CDR3 nucleotides read TGTGCCAGCAGCTCCGGCCGTGCGGGAGGGCCCTACAATGAGCAGTTCTTC. This sequence encodes CASSSGRAGGPYNEQFF. Together with reference TRBV7-3 and TRBJ2-1, the CDR3 gives the full variable domain: GAGVSQTPSNKVTEKGKYVELRCDPISGHTALYWYRQSLGQGPEFLIYFQGTGAADDSGLPNDRFFAVRPEGSVSTLKIQRTERGDSAVYLCASSSGRAGGPYNEQFFGPGTRLTVL.

The sample holds many counts of this clonotype. The CDR3 DNA is TGCAGTGCTAGAGACCTAGACAGGGATCGCTCCTATAATTCACCCCTCCACTTT. Its translation is CSARDLDRDRSYNSPLHF. The chain links TRBV20-1 to TRBJ1-6; 7 nucleotides agree with TRBD1. V lost 0 bases, J lost 0 bases, and 8 bases stayed unmatched. The length of the CDR3 is 18 residues. CDR1 is DFQATT, CDR2 SNEGSKA, per germline (reference sequence).

Many counts were recorded for this clonotype. The rearrangement links TRBV29-1 to TRBJ2-5, with D tentatively TRBD1 (5 bases). Trimming cost V 3 bases and J 1 base, with 6 bases left between them. The germline gives CDR1 SQVTM, CDR2 ANQGSEA. The CDR3 runs to 12 residues. This chain's CDR3 is CSVDRAQETQYF. The CDR3 DNA reads as TGCAGCGTTGACAGGGCCCAAGAGACCCAGTACTTC.

At least ten counts were recorded for this clonotype. The chain couples TRBV5-1 to TRBJ1-4, with D perhaps TRBD1 (6 bases). Deletions cut 2 bases from V and 1 base from J, with 6 bases between. Germline V lookup: CDR1 SGHRS, CDR2 YFSETQ. The CDR3 is 14 residues long. As DNA, the CDR3 is TGCGCCAGCAGCTTACAGGGAACTAATGAAAAACTGTTTTTT. This codes for CASSLQGTNEKLFF.

The chain has TRBV6-2 or TRBV6-3 and TRBJ2-1; a weak D match, TRBD2 (6 bases). CDR1 is MNHEY, CDR2 SVGEGT, per germline. The CDR3 has 12 amino acids. V lost 6 bases to trimming and J lost 15 bases, with 18 bases between them. CDR3: CASSPVPGLPFF. CDR3 coding DNA: TGTGCCAGCAGCCCGGTACCGGGACTCCCGTTCTTC.